The sequence of this TCR beta chain was determined in a study of shared clonotypes between healthy human individuals. Study-level findings and limits: Generally, naive subsets came out with larger estimated richness than memory subsets. Rarefaction showed that sequencing of sorted subsets was incomplete (despite large depth).

As to this clone: Its antigen remains unidentified.

It was CD45RO-negative cells, positively selected for CCR7, that made up naive CD8 cells, with terminally differentiated effector memory CD45RA+ cells excluded. Method: immunoSEQ multiplex PCR; TCRdb's copy keeps in-frame clones and lacks some. Among 800,000 to 950,000 clones listed, just over 95% were seen once. The J segment lost 1 base and the V segment lost 0 bases, leaving 2 bases of the junction unmatched. The germline CDR1 and CDR2 sequences are MNHNS and SASEGT. The CDR3 length is 16 residues. This chain links TRBV6-1 with TRBJ2-7, with 11 nucleotides matching TRBD2. The receptor's source is a young man in good health. The sequencing sample was made of naive CD8+ T cells sorted from blood. Here the CDR3 reads CASSEARLAGSYEQYF. CDR3 bases: TGTGCCAGCAGTGAAGCGCGACTAGCGGGATCCTACGAGCAGTACTTC.